A selection of T cell receptor beta chains follows, all from one sample in a study of beta chain features in type 1 diabetes. Measured with immunoSEQ multiplex PCR; TCRdb has only the in-frame clones, and not every one. The repertoire has 150,000 to 200,000 clones, over 7.5% of them found once; the top ten carry less than 3%. The sample comprised central memory CD4+ T cells from blood. The receptor set was obtained from a woman under 30 in good health. The CDR3 runs from the conserved cysteine through the conserved F or W. A D gene is named only where the DNA matches it firmly. Some rows mark clone size as missing; the rest say once, few, many or name a class of expanded clone.

d_call	j_call	clone_size	v_call	cdr3_nt	cdr3_aa
TRBD2	TRBJ2-1	few	TRBV7-3	TGTGCCAGCAGCTTAGGCCTAGCGGGTAACAATGAGCAGTTCTTC	CASSLGLAGNNEQFF
NA	TRBJ2-1	once	TRBV6-5	TGTGCCAGCCGGGTCCTAGAGAGCCTACGCAATGAGCAGTTCTTC	CASRVLESLRNEQFF
TRBD1	TRBJ1-1	NA	TRBV30	TGTGCCTGGAGTACGGGACAGGGGTCCCTCACTGAAGCTTTCTTT	CAWSTGQGSLTEAFF
TRBD1	TRBJ1-6	few	TRBV30	TGTGCCTGGAGAGACAGGGTTTCACCCCTCCACTTT	CAWRDRVSPLHF
NA	TRBJ2-7	NA	TRBV30	TGTGCCTGGAGTGTACAGGCTACCTACGAGCAGTACTTC	CAWSVQATYEQYF
TRBD2	TRBJ2-3	NA	TRBV9	TGTGCCAGCAGCCCCCGGACTAGCGGGGGAGCAACAGATACGCAGTATTTT	CASSPRTSGGATDTQYF
NA	TRBJ1-5	few	TRBV5-4	TGTGCCAGCAGCATACAGGGAATAGGGAATCAGCCCCAGCATTTT	CASSIQGIGNQPQHF
NA	TRBJ2-5	NA	TRBV5-4	TGTGCCAGCAGCTTTCCAGAAGAGACCCAGTACTTC	CASSFPEETQYF
NA	TRBJ1-5	few	TRBV18	TGTGCCAGCTCACCACCTTCAGGGGCCAGCAATCAGCCCCAGCATTTT	CASSPPSGASNQPQHF
NA	TRBJ1-1	few	TRBV29-1	TGCAGCGCCTCCAGGGCGAACACTGAAGCTTTCTTT	CSASRANTEAFF
NA	TRBJ2-4	NA	TRBV6-1	TGTGCCAGCAGTGAGGCGGGGGCGCACAACATTCAGTACTTC	CASSEAGAHNIQYF
NA	TRBJ2-5	few	TRBV5-4	TGTGCCAGCAGCTTTGGGAGGGGGGAGACCCAGTACTTC	CASSFGRGETQYF
TRBD2	TRBJ2-1	few	TRBV5-4	TGTGCCAGCACCACTCTAGCGGGAGGGGTGAATGAGCAGTTCTTC	CASTTLAGGVNEQFF
NA	TRBJ2-7	few	TRBV10-1	TGCGCCAGCAGTGAGTCTATTAGCGGCCACGAGCAGTACTTC	CASSESISGHEQYF
TRBD1	TRBJ2-6	many	TRBV9	TGTGCCAGCAGGGGGACAGGGCCTGGGGCCAACGTCCTGACTTTC	CASRGTGPGANVLTF
NA	TRBJ1-6	NA	TRBV6-1	TGTGCCAGCAGTTCTACAGGGAACGGGGATTCACCCCTCCACTTT	CASSSTGNGDSPLHF
TRBD2	TRBJ2-7	NA	TRBV5-1	TGCGCCAGCACTCCAGGGACTAGCGGGAGTGCCGAGCAGTACTTC	CASTPGTSGSAEQYF
TRBD1	TRBJ2-2	few	TRBV7-9	TGTGCCAGCAGCAGCCGGGACAGGGGAAACACCGGGGAGCTGTTTTTT	CASSSRDRGNTGELFF
TRBD2	TRBJ2-7	NA	TRBV15	TGTGCCACCAGTCGGAAACTAGCGGGAGTCAACGAGCAGTACTTC	CATSRKLAGVNEQYF
NA	TRBJ2-7	few	TRBV6-1	TGTGCCAGCAGCCTACCGGGATACGAGCAGTACTTC	CASSLPGYEQYF
NA	TRBJ2-7	few	TRBV19	TGTGCCAGTAGTATTCCCCCCCTAGGGAGTGGAGGGGCCTACGAGCAGTACTTC	CASSIPPLGSGGAYEQYF
NA	TRBJ2-7	few	TRBV15	TGTGCCACCAGCAGAGCCACGCAGGGGACCTACGAGCAGTACTTC	CATSRATQGTYEQYF
TRBD1	TRBJ1-1	few	TRBV19	TGTGCCAGTAGTATCCAGGGGGTGAACACTGAAGCTTTCTTT	CASSIQGVNTEAFF